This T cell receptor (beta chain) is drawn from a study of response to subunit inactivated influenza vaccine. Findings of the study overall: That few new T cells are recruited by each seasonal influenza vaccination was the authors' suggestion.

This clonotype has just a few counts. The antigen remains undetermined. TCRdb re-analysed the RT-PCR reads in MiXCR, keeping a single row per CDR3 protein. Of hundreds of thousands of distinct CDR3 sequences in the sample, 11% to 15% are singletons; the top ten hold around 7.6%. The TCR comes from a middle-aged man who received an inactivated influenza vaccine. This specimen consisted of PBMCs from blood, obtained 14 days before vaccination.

As DNA, the CDR3 is TGTGCCAGCAGCGAACAAGGCCGTGCCAATGAGCAGTTCTTC. As protein: CASSEQGRANEQFF. The V call is TRBV7-2, the J call TRBJ2-1; D uncertain. This CDR3 is 14 amino acids long. CDR1 is SGHTA, CDR2 FQGNSA, per germline. V dropped 5 bases and J dropped 6 bases, with 14 bases sitting between them. Supplemented by reference TRBV7-2 and TRBJ2-1, the full variable domain reads GAGVSQSPSNKVTEKGKDVELRCDPISGHTALYWYRQSLGQGLEFLIYFQGNSAPDKSGLPSDRFSAERTGGSVSTLTIQRTQQEDSAVYLCASSEQGRANEQFFGPGTRLTVL.